A single sample is the source of the 2 T cell receptor beta chains below, sequenced in a study of response to subunit inactivated influenza vaccine. Via MiXCR, TCRdb re-called the RT-PCR reads, giving one row per CDR3 protein. The data contain about 620,000 distinct CDR3 sequences, roughly 10% of them seen just once; the ten biggest clones take up about 10%. These data were likewise used in another study, on T cells expressing NK-cell markers. As that study records: As the method of synthesis, 5'RACE template switching with UMIs yielded TCR beta cDNA.

The source was PBMCs from blood, collected on the day of vaccination. The receptors shown here come from a man aged 45-65 years who received an inactivated influenza vaccine.

This clonotype came up a few times. The chain recombines TRBV28 with TRBJ2-5; TRBD2 matches at 12 bases. Trimming at V came to 4 bases and at J to 6 bases, leaving 9 bases not matched to a gene. Germline loops: CDR1 MDHEN, CDR2 SYDVKM. This CDR3 is built from 16 residues. DNA for the CDR3: TGTGCCAGCAGTTGGCTAGCGGGAGGGCCAGGAAAGACCCAGTACTTC. As protein: CASSWLAGGPGKTQYF.

V gene TRBV7-8 combines with J gene TRBJ2-1; possible D gene TRBD2, 6 bases. Germline lookup yields CDR1 SGHVS and CDR2 FQNEAQ. Trimming pared 6 bases from V and 0 bases from J, leaving 15 bases between. The CDR3 is 16 amino acids. The chain's CDR3 is CASSRSRGSSYNEQFF. In nucleotides, the CDR3 is TGTGCCAGCAGTCGCAGTCGGGGGAGCTCCTACAATGAGCAGTTCTTC.